Listed here are 32 T cell receptor beta chains from one sample, sequenced in a study of CD8 T cells in ankylosing spondylitis (TCRdb year 2017). Findings and caveats that apply to the study as a whole: Blood from ankylosing spondylitis patients appeared to be characterized by a TCR beta motif composed of under 10 highly homologous amino acid variants.

The library was prepared using 5' RACE. The reads were generated on an Illumina HiSeq 2500. TCRdb's own reprocessing of the public reads used fastp at Q25 and MiXCR and kept productive beta chains. Identical CDR3 proteins give one entry, which carries the most common genes and DNA. The sample data list approximately 520,000 distinct CDR3 sequences, and 5.3% of these were observed just once. The top ten clonotypes cover around 3.5% of the sample. No antigens are known for them. The sequenced sample consisted of blood, either unsorted or a sorted T cell fraction (not recorded which). These receptors were obtained from a male donor with ankylosing spondylitis.

This clonotype was counted ten times or more. The chain is built from TRBV7-2 and TRBJ1-2; 8 bases map to TRBD1. CDR1 and CDR2 (germline): SGHTA, FQGNSA. V was pared by 2 bases and J by 5 bases, with 7 bases of the junction left unmatched. The CDR3 spans 15 residues. Written as DNA, the CDR3 is TGTGCCAGCAGCTTAAGGGCAGGGGGCGCGTATGGCTACACCTTC. Protein sequence: CASSLRAGGAYGYTF.

This clonotype occurred many times. The V call is TRBV10-3, the J call TRBJ1-5; D is perhaps TRBD1 (5 bases). The CDR3 runs to 15 residues. V was cut by 1 base and J by 7 bases, with 14 bases left in between. Germline V gene lookup returns CDR1 ENHRY and CDR2 SYGVKD. This CDR3 reads CAISEFRGAGQPQHF. CDR3 in DNA: TGTGCCATCAGTGAGTTTCGCGGGGCAGGGCAGCCCCAGCATTTT.

A few counts support this clonotype. CDR3 region: CASSLGTGLDIQYF. Here the CDR3 DNA reads TGTGCCAGCAGCTTAGGGACAGGGTTGGACATTCAGTACTTC. V is TRBV7-2 and J is TRBJ2-4; 8 bases match TRBD1. Germline lookup yields CDR1 SGHTA and CDR2 FQGNSA. The CDR3 consists of 14 residues. The V gene end was trimmed by 1 base and the J gene end by 8 bases; junction bases not matched to a gene: 4.

This clonotype appeared many times. This rearrangement joins TRBV6-5 to TRBJ1-4; D gene unclear. V was pared by 2 bases and J by 6 bases, with 7 bases between. The germline V gene has CDR1 MNHEY and CDR2 SVGAGI. The length of the CDR3 is 13 residues. CDR3 amino acids: CASSYGSYEKLFF. Written as DNA, the CDR3 is TGTGCCAGCAGTTACGGTTCCTATGAAAAACTGTTTTTT.

The table lists this clonotype with many counts. The chain links TRBV11-2 to TRBJ2-7; 11 bases are a match to TRBD1. Germline lookup yields CDR1 SGHAT and CDR2 FQNNGV. This CDR3 is built from 15 residues. V lost 1 base and J lost 6; bases outside the gene matches: 5. The CDR3 spells CASSLGRTGGLEQYF. The CDR3, as DNA: TGTGCCAGCAGCTTAGGCCGGACAGGGGGCCTCGAGCAGTACTTC.

This clonotype has a count of ten or more. The chain recombines TRBV6-1 with TRBJ1-2; D is uncertain. Germline V gives CDR1 MNHNS, CDR2 SASEGT. CDR3 length: 14 amino acids. V lost 8 bases and J 8 bases, leaving 21 bases between the germline ends. The CDR3 nucleotides read TGTGCCAGCTATCGGGCAGAACTCATTGGGGGCTACACCTTC. Translation: CASYRAELIGGYTF.

The gene calls are TRBV9 and TRBJ1-2; no definite D call. Germline-derived CDR1 and CDR2 are SGDLS and YYNGEE. CDR3 length equals 12 residues. V lost 1 base to trimming and J lost 6 bases, with 7 bases between them. The CDR3 here is CASSVIQHGYTF. The CDR3 DNA follows: TGTGCCAGCAGCGTAATACAGCATGGCTACACCTTC.

The chain links TRBV10-3 to TRBJ1-5; a weak D match, TRBD1 (5 bases). The germline gives CDR1 ENHRY, CDR2 SYGVKD. This CDR3 region has 14 residues. The ends were cut back, 4 bases at V and 3 bases at J, with 10 bases in the middle. This CDR3 is CAISGQLLNQPQHF. CDR3 nucleotide sequence: TGTGCCATCAGTGGACAGCTACTCAATCAGCCCCAGCATTTT.

This clonotype was recorded many times. The rearrangement links TRBV7-2 to TRBJ2-2, with D perhaps TRBD1 or TRBD2 (6 bases each). The CDR3 runs to 16 residues. Germline-derived CDR1 and CDR2 are SGHTA and FQGNSA. V was cut by 5 bases and J by 5 bases, with 18 bases left in between. CDR3 in amino acids: CASSHRRGEETGELFF. The CDR3 coding sequence is TGTGCCAGCAGCCATAGGAGGGGGGAGGAGACCGGGGAGCTGTTTTTT.

The sample holds many counts of this clonotype. This chain uses TRBV7-9 with TRBJ1-2; D gene unclear. V was trimmed by 1 base and J by 2 bases, leaving 8 bases between them. The CDR3 contains 14 residues. CDR1 and CDR2 (germline): SEHNR, FQNEAQ (reference sequence). In DNA, the CDR3 is TGTGCCAGCAGCTTAGGAGCGGGGAACTATGGCTACACCTTC. It yields the protein CASSLGAGNYGYTF.

This clonotype was seen ten or more times. V and J are TRBV15 and TRBJ2-5, with D unclear. The V end was cut by 0 bases, the J end by 2 bases, with 4 bases between. Per germline, CDR1 LNHNV and CDR2 YYDKDF (reference sequence). The CDR3 length is 13 residues. The CDR3 loop reads CATSRDRQETQYF. As DNA, the CDR3 is TGTGCCACCAGCAGAGATCGTCAAGAGACCCAGTACTTC.

This clonotype was detected many times. This chain connects TRBV6-2 or TRBV6-3 to TRBJ2-7, with D tentatively TRBD1 (6 bases). The CDR3 has 13 residues. The germline V gene encodes CDR1 MNHEY and CDR2 SVGEGT. Trimming left V 7 bases short and J 7 bases short, with 17 bases between. In DNA form, the CDR3 reads TGTGCCAGCACCCTTTCACCCCAGGGGGAGCAGTACTTC. It encodes CASTLSPQGEQYF.

This clonotype was counted at least ten times. The chain has TRBV6-1 and TRBJ1-1; no clear D. The germline gives CDR1 MNHNS, CDR2 SASEGT. Between the trimmed V and J ends, which lost 3 bases and 0 bases, there was a span of 11 bases. The CDR3 is 15 residues long. The CDR3 sequence is CASSDPTSMNTEAFF. The CDR3 nucleotides read TGTGCCAGCAGTGACCCGACAAGCATGAACACTGAAGCTTTCTTT.

The table lists this clonotype with a few counts. The genes are TRBV27 and TRBJ2-3; 11 nucleotides match TRBD2. V gave up 6 bases and J gave up 2 bases; unmatched junction bases: 7. This CDR3 has 16 residues. Germline-derived CDR1 and CDR2 are MNHEY and SMNVEV (reference sequence). The CDR3 here is CASSHLSGGATDTQYF. The CDR3 DNA follows: TGTGCCAGCAGCCACCTTAGCGGGGGGGCCACAGATACGCAGTATTTT.

This clonotype was recorded many times. V usage is TRBV6-4 and J usage is TRBJ1-5, with D uncertain. The CDR3 length is 16 residues. The germline V gene has CDR1 MRHNA and CDR2 SNTAGT. The V and J ends lost 2 bases and 1 base respectively, with 12 bases between them. CDR3 sequence: CASSDMVNLSNQPQHF. Here the CDR3 DNA reads TGTGCCAGCAGTGACATGGTCAATCTAAGCAATCAGCCCCAGCATTTT.

This clonotype appeared a few times. The rearrangement links TRBV7-2 to TRBJ2-2; unclear D gene. Trimming shortened V by 6 bases and J by 3 bases, and 17 bases separated the two germline ends. Germline lookup yields CDR1 SGHTA and CDR2 FQGNSA. The CDR3 runs to 16 residues. The CDR3 sequence is CASSYTSLFDTGELFF. DNA for the CDR3: TGTGCCAGCAGTTATACCAGTCTCTTTGACACCGGGGAGCTGTTTTTT.

This chain links TRBV3-1 with TRBJ1-1; D gene uncertain. V was trimmed by 3 bases and J by 2 bases, leaving 10 bases between them. This CDR3 comprises 14 residues. Per germline, CDR1 LGHDT and CDR2 YNNKEL (reference sequence). The DNA of the CDR3 is TGTGCCAGCAGCCATTCGGGCTTCAACACTGAAGCTTTCTTT. Residues: CASSHSGFNTEAFF. Based on the CDR3 plus reference TRBV3-1 and TRBJ1-1, the full variable domain is DTAVSQTPKYLVTQMGNDKSIKCEQNLGHDTMYWYKQDSKKFLKIMFSYNNKELIINETVPNRFSPKSPDKAHLNLHINSLELGDSAVYFCASSHSGFNTEAFFGQGTRLTVV.

This clonotype has a handful of counts. V usage is TRBV7-8 and J usage is TRBJ2-2; D may be TRBD1 (5 bases). The CDR3 covers 16 residues. Deletions cut 6 bases from V and 3 bases from J, with 17 bases between. CDR1 is SGHVS, CDR2 FQNEAQ, per germline. For the CDR3, the DNA is TGTGCCAGCAGTCAGGGCGCAGGAGATTACACCGGGGAGCTGTTTTTT. Its protein product is CASSQGAGDYTGELFF.

The chain is built from TRBV11-2 and TRBJ2-5, with a tentative D call TRBD2 (6 bases). Trimming removed 5 bases at V and 4 bases at J, with 20 bases between. The germline V gene encodes CDR1 SGHAT and CDR2 FQNNGV. The CDR3 consists of 16 residues. Here the CDR3 reads CASSDFSGLEGETQYF. The CDR3 nucleotides are TGTGCCAGCAGCGATTTCAGCGGCCTGGAGGGAGAGACCCAGTACTTC.

The V and J genes are TRBV11-3 and TRBJ2-2; 10 positions match TRBD2. The CDR3 is made up of 15 amino acids. CDR1 is SGHNT and CDR2 is YENEEA in the germline V gene. With 2 bases clipped from V and 9 bases from J, the junction kept 6 bases outside the gene matches. CDR3: CASSLRTSGSRELFF. CDR3 DNA: TGTGCCAGCAGCTTACGGACTAGCGGTTCCAGGGAGCTGTTTTTT.

This clonotype was detected ten times or more. The genes are TRBV6-5 and TRBJ2-7; D remains ambiguous. V dropped 5 bases and J dropped 6 bases, with 14 bases sitting between them. The CDR3 is 13 residues long. CDR1 is MNHEY and CDR2 is SVGAGI in the germline V gene. As DNA, the CDR3 is TGTGCCAGCAGTAACGGACGGGCCGCCGAGCAGTACTTC. Translating it yields CASSNGRAAEQYF.

This clonotype was counted at least ten times. The rearrangement joins TRBV20-1 to TRBJ1-1, with a possible D match to TRBD1 (5 bases). Trimming cost V 3 bases and J 2 bases, with 10 bases left between them. CDR3 length equals 13 residues. Germline CDR1 reads DFQATT; CDR2 reads SNEGSKA (reference sequence). Written as DNA, the CDR3 is TGCAGTGCTAGTTTGGACACCAACACTGAAGCTTTCTTT. Its protein is CSASLDTNTEAFF.

The V and J genes are TRBV11-2 and TRBJ2-1; 7 nucleotides agree with TRBD1. The CDR3 runs to 15 residues. The J segment lost 0 bases and the V segment lost 4 bases, leaving 3 bases of the junction unmatched. Germline lookup yields CDR1 SGHAT and CDR2 FQNNGV. CDR3 nucleotide sequence: TGTGCCAGCAGCTCCCGGGACAGCTCCTACAATGAGCAGTTCTTC. This translates into CASSSRDSSYNEQFF.

The chain links TRBV5-4 to TRBJ2-2; TRBD2 agrees at 14 bases. Per germline, CDR1 SGHNT and CDR2 YYREEE (reference sequence). J was trimmed by 8 bases and V by 3 bases; bases with no gene match: 6. The CDR3 covers 16 residues. This CDR3 is CASSSGTSGRMGELFF. The CDR3 region has the DNA TGTGCCAGCAGCTCCGGGACTAGCGGGAGAATGGGGGAGCTGTTTTTT.

This clonotype came up many times. This chain links TRBV7-3 with TRBJ2-3; D possibly corresponds to TRBD1 (6 bases). V was cut by 3 bases and J by 0 bases, with 10 bases left in between. This CDR3 is 15 amino acids long. The V gene's germline CDR1 is SGHTA and CDR2 FQGTGA. This chain's CDR3 is CASSFQGLSTDTQYF. The CDR3, as DNA: TGTGCCAGCAGCTTTCAGGGGCTTAGCACAGATACGCAGTATTTT.

This clonotype showed up many times. J is TRBJ1-1 and V is TRBV20-1, with D unclear. Germline V gene sequence: CDR1 DFQATT, CDR2 SNEGSKA (reference sequence). V shed 2 bases and J shed 4 bases, with 8 bases lying between them. This CDR3 region has 12 residues. The CDR3 reads CSARPTSTEAFF. The CDR3 nucleotides are TGCAGTGCTAGACCCACTTCCACTGAAGCTTTCTTT.

In its sample, this clonotype was seen many times. The V gene is TRBV7-2, the J gene TRBJ2-3; D possibly corresponds to TRBD2 (6 bases). This CDR3 is 13 amino acids long. Germline values: CDR1 SGHTA, CDR2 FQGNSA. V lost 6 bases and J 2 bases, leaving 9 bases between the germline ends. The DNA of the CDR3 is TGTGCCAGCAGTCGGGACTTCACAGATACGCAGTATTTT. This codes for CASSRDFTDTQYF.

This chain connects TRBV6-1 to TRBJ2-1, with D maybe TRBD1 (6 bases). The V end lost 6 bases, the J end lost 9 bases, and 21 bases lay between the germline ends. From germline, CDR1 is MNHNS and CDR2 SASEGT. The CDR3 is made up of 15 amino acids. The CDR3 DNA reads TGTGCCAGCAGGGCTCCGGGACACGAGGGCGGTGAGCAGTTCTTC. This sequence encodes CASRAPGHEGGEQFF.

The sample holds many counts of this clonotype. The chain combines TRBV18 with TRBJ2-7; 9 nucleotides match TRBD1. The CDR3 spans 14 residues. With 3 bases clipped from V and 4 bases from J, the junction kept 4 bases outside the gene matches. CDR1 is KGHSH and CDR2 is LQKENI in the germline V gene. The CDR3 sequence: CASSPSTGGYEQYF. As DNA, the CDR3 is TGTGCCAGCTCACCCTCGACAGGGGGTTACGAGCAGTACTTC.

This clonotype was found many times. The rearrangement links TRBV20-1 to TRBJ1-5, with a tentative D call TRBD1 (5 bases). The V gene's germline CDR1 is DFQATT and CDR2 SNEGSKA (reference sequence). V dropped 5 bases and J dropped 3 bases, with 11 bases sitting between them. This CDR3 has 13 residues. For the CDR3, the DNA is TGCAGTGCTTCTCCGACAGTCAATCAGCCCCAGCATTTT. Translating it yields CSASPTVNQPQHF.

In its sample, this clonotype was seen many times. The chain links TRBV29-1 to TRBJ2-7; D gene uncertain. V was cut by 4 bases and J by 1 base, with 8 bases left in between. Germline V CDR1 and CDR2: SQVTM, ANQGSEA. CDR3 length: 12 residues. Written as DNA, the CDR3 is TGCAGCGTTGTAGGGAATTCCTACGAGCAGTACTTC. Translation gives CSVVGNSYEQYF.

This clonotype has a count of ten or more. The gene calls are TRBV7-9 and TRBJ2-7; 11 bases line up with TRBD2. The CDR3 consists of 16 residues. CDR1 and CDR2 from the germline V gene are SEHNR and FQNEAQ (reference sequence). V was clipped by 1 base and J by 2 bases; unmatched bases: 4. CDR3 sequence reads: CASSLGSTSGTYEQYF. For the CDR3, the DNA is TGTGCCAGCAGCTTAGGTTCGACTAGCGGGACCTACGAGCAGTACTTC. Variable domain in full (rest from reference TRBV7-9 and TRBJ2-7): DTGVSQNPRHKITKRGQNVTFRCDPISEHNRLYWYRQTLGQGPEFLTYFQNEAQLEKSRLLSDRFSAERPKGSFSTLEIQRTEQGDSAMYLCASSLGSTSGTYEQYFGPGTRLTVT.